What follows describes a single T cell receptor beta chain. The source of the sample is a study of blood T cell repertoires in COVID-19. Study as a whole: PBMCs, B-cell-depleted T cells, or T cells were the source of the cDNA or gDNA that made up the material.

Original analysis: Nucleated cell number was recorded as an estimate derived from reference gene primer amplification. Profiling relied on immunoSEQ multiplex PCR, and the TCRdb table lists in-frame clones only, not all of them. That table supplies the V and J calls and clone size; D and trimming were determined from the DNA. The repertoire holds about 42,000 clones, with approximately 86% as singletons. The CDR3 runs to 14 residues. Germline assignment: CDR1 MNHEY and CDR2 SVGAGI. V shed 2 bases and J shed 7 bases, with 14 bases lying between them. The J gene is TRBJ1-2, the V gene TRBV6-5; no firm D call. The receptor comes from a man between 65 and 85 years old with acute or convalescent COVID-19. The sequenced sample was peripheral blood. Here the CDR3 DNA reads TGTGCCAGCAGTTACGGCCGGAAGACTGGTGGCTACACCTTC. It specifies CASSYGRKTGGYTF.